These T cell receptor beta chains were read from a single sample in a study of cytomegalovirus exposure and HLA in healthy donors. The method was immunoSEQ multiplex PCR; TCRdb's version includes in-frame clones alone and lacks a portion of them. There are about 160,000 clones in the sample; over 65% occur only once, and 13% lies in the top ten. Sequenced: PBMCs. The receptors here all came from a middle-aged man in good health and CMV-seropositive. Each CDR3 is given with its conserved first and last residue. The D gene is left open where the match is weak. Clone size is shown for a subset of rows, as once, few, many or a class of expanded clone.

>TRBJ2-3|TRBV28|-|once
CASSFETRPTQYF
TGTGCCAGCAGTTTCGAGACTAGGCCTACGCAGTATTTT
>TRBJ2-3|TRBV10-3|TRBD2|once
CAVGLAGGTDTQYF
TGTGCCGTTGGACTAGCGGGAGGTACAGATACGCAGTATTTT
>TRBJ2-7|TRBV30|-|once
CAWSGGRGPYEQYF
TGTGCCTGGAGTGGAGGGAGAGGCCCTTACGAGCAGTACTTC
>TRBJ1-1|TRBV18|TRBD1|-
CASSLDRDTEAFF
TGTGCCAGCTCTCTTGACAGGGACACTGAAGCTTTCTTT
>TRBJ2-1|TRBV10-3|TRBD2|once
CAISELLAGDHEESQFF
TGTGCCATCAGTGAATTACTAGCGGGAGATCACGAGGAATCCCAGTTCTTC
>TRBJ2-7|TRBV5-6|TRBD1|-
CASSLGQGAYEQYF
TGTGCCAGCAGCTTGGGTCAGGGGGCGTACGAGCAGTACTTC
>TRBJ1-1|TRBV9|-|-
CASTRTGEVVTEAFF
TGTGCCAGCACCCGAACGGGGGAAGTGGTAACTGAAGCTTTCTTT
>TRBJ2-1|TRBV4-2|TRBD2|-
CASSQDKAGIFSSYNEQFF
TGTGCCAGCAGCCAAGATAAAGCGGGGATCTTTAGCTCCTACAATGAGCAGTTCTTC
>TRBJ2-2|TRBV6-1|-|few
CASSEAWTLGELFF
TGTGCCAGCAGTGAAGCTTGGACACTCGGGGAGCTGTTTTTT
>TRBJ2-7|TRBV14|-|-
CASSRVDSYEQYF
TGTGCCAGCAGCCGAGTAGATTCCTACGAGCAGTACTTC
>TRBJ1-4|TRBV27|TRBD1|-
CASRKQGATNEKLFF
TGTGCCAGCAGGAAACAGGGGGCGACTAATGAAAAACTGTTTTTT
>TRBJ2-1|TRBV2|TRBD2|-
CASSDARLRTSGSSYNEQFF
TGTGCCAGCAGTGACGCGAGGCTTAGGACTAGCGGGAGTAGTTACAATGAGCAGTTCTTC
>TRBJ1-5|TRBV10-3|TRBD1|-
CAISGTGNQPQHF
TGTGCCATCTCAGGGACAGGCAATCAGCCCCAGCATTTT
>TRBJ1-5|TRBV19|-|-
CASTRGSNQPQHF
TGTGCCAGTACTCGGGGATCCAATCAGCCCCAGCATTTT
>TRBJ2-5|TRBV29-1|TRBD1|-
CSAEGQGRGVMEQYF
TGCAGCGCCGAGGGACAGGGGAGGGGGGTTATGGAGCAGTACTTC
>TRBJ1-1|TRBV10-3|-|-
CAISELVRAGDTEAFF
TGTGCCATCAGTGAATTGGTAAGGGCAGGGGACACTGAAGCTTTCTTT
>TRBJ2-7|TRBV4-1|TRBD2|-
CASSQDTRGLAVIYEQYF
TGCGCCAGCAGCCAAGATACGAGAGGACTAGCGGTAATCTACGAGCAGTACTTC
>TRBJ1-2|TRBV19|TRBD1|few
CASSTGWVYGYTF
TGTGCCAGTTCGACAGGGTGGGTCTATGGCTACACCTTC
>TRBJ1-1|TRBV18|-|few
CASSSAGMNTEAFF
TGTGCCAGCTCTTCCGCAGGGATGAACACTGAAGCTTTCTTT
>TRBJ1-2|TRBV5-4|-|-
CASSLVGGYGYTF
TGTGCCAGCAGCTTGGTGGGGGGATATGGCTACACCTTC
>TRBJ1-6|TRBV28|-|-
CASSLLGPFDSPLHF
TGTGCCAGCAGTCTCCTTGGCCCCTTCGATTCACCCCTCCACTTT
>TRBJ1-3|TRBV11-2|-|once
CASSLTDTASGNTIYF
TGTGCCAGCAGCTTAACGGACACCGCCTCTGGAAACACCATATATTTT
>TRBJ2-7|TRBV15|TRBD1|-
CATSNPTGESYEQYF
TGTGCCACCAGCAACCCGACAGGGGAAAGTTACGAGCAGTACTTC
>TRBJ2-5|TRBV9|TRBD2|few
CASSAETSRGGRTQYF
TGTGCCAGCAGCGCAGAGACTAGTCGGGGAGGGAGGACCCAGTACTTC
>TRBJ1-5|TRBV10-3|TRBD1|-
CAISESGTGNQPQHF
TGTGCCATCAGTGAGTCGGGGACAGGGAATCAGCCCCAGCATTTT
>TRBJ1-1|TRBV29-1|-|-
CSVEDSTGMTEAFF
TGCAGCGTTGAAGATAGTACAGGGATGACTGAAGCTTTCTTT
>TRBJ2-7|TRBV7-8|TRBD2|-
CASRAGWGSYEQYF
TGTGCCAGCCGAGCGGGATGGGGCTCCTACGAGCAGTACTTC